The source of this T cell receptor beta chain is a study of blood T cell repertoires in COVID-19. Study-wide context: From the United States, Italy and Spain came samples of acute and convalescent COVID-19. PBMCs, B-cell-depleted T cells, or T cells provided the cDNA or gDNA that made up the material.

TCRdb keeps only in-frame clones here, not all; method: immunoSEQ multiplex PCR. The profile shows roughly 180,000 clones, approximately 79% of them singletons. This clone was found a few times. Germline assignment: CDR1 SGHTA and CDR2 FQGNSA. This CDR3 has 15 amino acids. The J segment lost 4 bases and the V segment lost 5 bases, leaving 8 bases of the junction unmatched. The TCR sequence derives from a man aged 55 to 70 with active or convalescent COVID-19. Sample: peripheral blood. The chain has TRBV7-2 and TRBJ1-5, with 7 bases lining up with TRBD1. The CDR3 DNA sequence: TGTGCCAGCAGCCCTGCTACAGGGGAGAATCAGCCCCAGCATTTT. Translating gives CASSPATGENQPQHF.